These 4 T cell receptor beta chains came from one sample sequenced in a study of blood T cell repertoires in COVID-19. TCRdb's table, derived via immunoSEQ multiplex PCR, lists solely in-frame clones and lacks some. Of more than 200,000 clones in the sample, 70% to 85% were seen once. The specimen was PBMCs or T cells enriched from blood (not recorded which). The source of these receptors is a man in his 60s who had recovered from COVID-19.

V is TRBV6-1 and J is TRBJ1-1; D might be TRBD1 (5 bases). The CDR3 contains 14 residues. The germline V gene encodes CDR1 MNHNS and CDR2 SASEGT. With 1 base removed from V and 4 bases from J, the gap between germline ends came to 10 bases. The CDR3 DNA reads TGTGCCAGCAGTGAAGAGCAGGGCATCACTGAAGCTTTCTTT. It yields the protein CASSEEQGITEAFF.

V usage is TRBV20-1 and J usage is TRBJ1-2; 10 bases match TRBD1. Germline CDR1 and CDR2: DFQATT and SNEGSKA (reference sequence). V lost 3 bases to trimming and J lost 7 bases; unmatched junction nucleotides: 8. The CDR3 has 14 amino acids. CDR3 DNA sequence: TGCAGTGCTAGTCCCGCGGGGACAGGGGTTGGCTACACCTTC. It specifies CSASPAGTGVGYTF.

This chain links TRBV9 with TRBJ2-7; 7 bases align to TRBD2. Germline V gives CDR1 SGDLS, CDR2 YYNGEE. Unmatched junction bases numbered 3, after V lost 0 bases and J lost 0 bases. CDR3 length equals 15 residues. CDR3 amino acids: CASSVGLALSYEQYF. As DNA, the CDR3 is TGTGCCAGCAGCGTAGGACTAGCACTCTCCTACGAGCAGTACTTC.

The chain joins TRBV9 to TRBJ1-3; D possibly corresponds to TRBD1 (6 bases). The germline gives CDR1 SGDLS, CDR2 YYNGEE. V lost 4 bases and J lost 8, with 16 bases in between. The CDR3 runs to 14 residues. The chain's CDR3 is CASSLRTVGDTIYF. CDR3 DNA: TGTGCCAGCAGCCTTAGGACAGTTGGGGACACCATATATTTT.